The clone carrying this TCR beta chain was seen more than once but under ten times. Its antigen is unknown. From germline, CDR1 is KGHSH and CDR2 LQKENI. Trimming removed 2 bases at V and 0 bases at J, with 15 bases between. The length of the CDR3 is 17 residues. The data are from a study of T-cell reconstitution after alpha-beta-depleted transplantation in children. A library of TCRbeta sequences, prepared with unique molecular identifiers, was generated. Each CDR3 protein gets one entry after TCRdb re-called the PCR reads with MiXCR. Of around 72,000 distinct CDR3 sequences in the sample, over 4.5% were seen once. Findings and caveats of the study: Some patients owed their high day-60 TCRbeta diversity to surviving recipient T cells and thymic progenitors. The origin of alpha-beta T cells about two months after transplant was reportedly several hundred expanded graft clones. One year after transplant, T-cell counts and diversity came mostly from newly produced T cells.

V gene TRBV18 combines with J gene TRBJ2-3; D gene unclear. Sequenced material: PBMCs, mostly from graft donor cells, taken 180 days after TCRalphabeta/CD19-depleted stem cell transplant. The sequence derives from a boy under two years old who had a stem cell transplant for acute myeloid leukemia, so the T cells may come from the graft donor. CDR3 DNA: TGTGCCAGCTCACCAAGGGTTACGCGTCCCAGCACAGATACGCAGTATTTT. Translating it yields CASSPRVTRPSTDTQYF.